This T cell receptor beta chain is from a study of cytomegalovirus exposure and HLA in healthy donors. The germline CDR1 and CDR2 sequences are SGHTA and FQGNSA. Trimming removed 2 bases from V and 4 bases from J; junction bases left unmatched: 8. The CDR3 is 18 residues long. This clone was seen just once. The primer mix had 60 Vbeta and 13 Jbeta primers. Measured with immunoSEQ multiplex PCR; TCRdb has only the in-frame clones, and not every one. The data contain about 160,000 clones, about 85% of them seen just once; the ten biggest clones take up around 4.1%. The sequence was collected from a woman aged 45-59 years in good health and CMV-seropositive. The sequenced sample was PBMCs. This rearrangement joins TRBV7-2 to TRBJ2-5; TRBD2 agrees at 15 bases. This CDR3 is CASSLQFGLAGGLETQYF. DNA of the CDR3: TGTGCCAGCAGCTTACAATTTGGACTAGCGGGAGGGCTAGAGACCCAGTACTTC.